This passage covers 10 T cell receptor beta chains from one sample sequenced in a study of T-cell reconstitution after alpha-beta-depleted transplantation in children. Unique molecular identifiers tagged the TCRbeta library. TCRdb reprocessed the PCR reads via MiXCR and lists one record per CDR3 protein. The sample consists of approximately 490,000 distinct CDR3 sequences, approximately 12% of them appearing once. Here the sequenced sample was PBMCs from the stem cell graft donor, taken from the stem cell graft. The receptors originated from a human donor who donated a stem cell graft to a child with combined immunodeficiency.

This clonotype was seen only once. The V call is TRBV6-5, the J call TRBJ2-7, with a possible D match to TRBD2 (5 bases). The CDR3 sequence is 15 residues long. Germline CDR1 and CDR2: MNHEY and SVGAGI. V lost 4 bases and J 2 bases, leaving 15 bases between the germline ends. The CDR3 sequence is CASSSDRDYPYEQYF. CDR3 coding DNA: TGTGCCAGCAGTTCCGACCGGGATTATCCCTACGAGCAGTACTTC.

This clonotype was seen a handful of times. V is TRBV3-1 and J is TRBJ2-3; 9 positions match TRBD2. The length of the CDR3 is 14 residues. V lost 1 base to trimming and J lost 8 bases; unmatched junction nucleotides: 4. Looked up from germline, CDR1 is LGHDT and CDR2 is YNNKEL (reference sequence). In nucleotides, the CDR3 is TGTGCCAGCAGCCAAGGCGGGGGGGCTCGTACGCAGTATTTT. This translates into CASSQGGGARTQYF.

The rearrangement uses TRBV12-5 and TRBJ2-2, with TRBD2 identical over 13 bases. The V gene end was trimmed by 0 bases and the J gene end by 6 bases; junction bases not matched to a gene: 7. The CDR3 spans 18 residues. Germline-derived CDR1 and CDR2 are LGHNT and FRNRAP. CDR3 DNA sequence: TGTGCTAGTGGTTTGGTACTCGGACTAGCGGGAGTTGCCGGGGAGCTGTTTTTT. Protein: CASGLVLGLAGVAGELFF.

This clonotype was seen at least ten times. The gene calls are TRBV20-1 and TRBJ2-3; 8 nucleotides align to TRBD1. Per germline, CDR1 DFQATT and CDR2 SNEGSKA (reference sequence). This CDR3 region has 12 residues. For the CDR3, the DNA is TGCAGGGTGGGACAGGGCACAGATACGCAGTATTTT. Protein: CRVGQGTDTQYF.

The chain is built from TRBV7-7 and TRBJ2-2; 11 nucleotides line up with TRBD2. This CDR3 region has 17 residues. The germline V gene has CDR1 SSHAT and CDR2 FNYEAQ (reference sequence). J lost 3 bases, V lost 2 bases, and 5 bases had no gene match. CDR3 coding DNA: TGTGCCAGCAGCTTAAATAGCGGGAGGGCGGACACCGGGGAGCTGTTTTTT. This sequence encodes CASSLNSGRADTGELFF.

J is TRBJ2-7 and V is TRBV4-3; tentative D call: TRBD1 (6 bases). Trimming cost V 6 bases and J 2 bases, with 17 bases left between them. The CDR3 sequence is 15 residues long. From germline, CDR1 is LGHNA and CDR2 YSLEER. The CDR3 protein is CASSAHPGTPYEQYF. The CDR3 coding sequence is TGCGCCAGCAGTGCACATCCCGGGACACCCTACGAGCAGTACTTC.

This clonotype was recorded at least ten times. The J gene is TRBJ2-1, the V gene TRBV28; the D gene is possibly TRBD2 (6 bases). This CDR3 contains 13 residues. V shed 9 bases and J shed 9 bases, with 18 bases lying between them. Germline-derived CDR1 and CDR2 are MDHEN and SYDVKM. CDR3 loop: CASSTGLAAEQFF. For the CDR3, the DNA is TGTGCCAGTTCAACGGGACTGGCTGCTGAGCAGTTCTTC.

This clonotype occurred a few times. The rearrangement joins TRBV20-1 to TRBJ2-7; D possibly corresponds to TRBD2 (5 bases). The CDR3 extends over 16 amino acids. CDR1 and CDR2 from the germline V gene are DFQATT and SNEGSKA (reference sequence). V dropped 1 base and J dropped 0 bases, with 16 bases sitting between them. The CDR3 spells CSARGAASLFSYEQYF. The DNA of the CDR3 is TGCAGTGCTAGAGGGGCGGCTAGCCTATTCTCCTACGAGCAGTACTTC.

The table lists this clonotype with many counts. The CDR3, as DNA: TGTGCCAGCAGCGCCCCACCCCGGGGCACCGGGGAGCTGTTTTTT. Its translation is CASSAPPRGTGELFF. The chain has TRBV9 and TRBJ2-2, with D perhaps matching TRBD2 (5 bases). Germline-derived CDR1 and CDR2 are SGDLS and YYNGEE. The V and J ends lost 3 bases and 4 bases respectively, with 13 bases between them. This CDR3 is 15 amino acids long.

The chain recombines TRBV7-3 with TRBJ2-6; D gene unclear. The germline V gene encodes CDR1 SGHTA and CDR2 FQGTGA. The length of the CDR3 is 15 residues. The V end lost 5 bases, the J end lost 2 bases, and 10 bases lay between the germline ends. For the CDR3, the DNA is TGTGCCAGCAGCCTCGGTGTAGCTGGGGCCAACGTCCTGACTTTC. This codes for CASSLGVAGANVLTF. The full variable domain, its missing parts supplied by reference TRBV7-3 and TRBJ2-6, is GAGVSQTPSNKVTEKGKYVELRCDPISGHTALYWYRQSLGQGPEFLIYFQGTGAADDSGLPNDRFFAVRPEGSVSTLKIQRTERGDSAVYLCASSLGVAGANVLTFGAGSRLTVL.